The T cell receptor beta chain under discussion was sequenced for a study of blood T cell repertoires in COVID-19 (TCRdb year 2020). Background for the entire study: The collaborator samples originated in the United States, Italy and Spain and spanned the acute and convalescent phases of COVID-19. The prospective study material was composed of cDNA or gDNA derived from T cells, B-cell-depleted T cells, or PBMCs. The dataset comprised deeply sampled blood TCRbeta repertoires from subjects exposed to, actively infected with, or recovered from COVID-19. The repertoires were released in a freely available public database meant as a resource for research on the immune response to SARS-CoV-2. The samples were drawn from the first 160 participants of the ongoing ImmuneRACE study and from 950 to 1,500 subjects provided by 6 global collaborators. A de-identified subject ID, COVID-19 status, age in years and sex were almost always included in the sample metadata. Where available, HLA class I and class II types were obtained from metadata supplied by the sample provider rather than from assay-based typing.

Results and caveats for the whole study, not just this receptor: The quantity of clinical and demographic metadata differed by source and by participant and was supplied without curation.

In regard to this clone: The antigen it recognizes is unknown. The input lacks base qualities; no much larger clone sits a single base away.

TCRbeta CDR3 regions were amplified from genomic DNA by means of the immunoSEQ Assay, a bias-controlled multiplex PCR. For the original study's pipeline: The number of nucleated cells in each sample was estimated by amplification of reference gene primers within the assay. To quantify the absolute abundance of each unique TCRbeta CDR3 rearrangement, sequence reads were collapsed and filtered. Productive Simpson clonality was computed per sample as the square root of Simpson's diversity index over productive rearrangements. TCRdb stores this immuneACCESS table with in-frame sequences only. Part of the clones is absent; in the studies checked, under half of the shortfall reflects unresolved V genes, and no reason is known for the rest. D and trimming were read from the DNA, whereas the V and J calls and clone size are those reported in that table. Recorded for this sample are about 480,000 clones; roughly nine tenths of them occurred a single time. Roughly 2% of the sample lies in the top ten.

After removal of 4 bases from V and 14 bases from J, the junction retains 7 bases not matched to a gene. The germline V gene encodes CDR1 SNHLY and CDR2 FYNNEI. Counted from cysteine to phenylalanine, this CDR3 has 12 amino acids. CDR3 DNA is the only sequence kept; it has 36 bases, read in frame from the first base. Participants in the prospective study were aged roughly 18 to 89 years, lived in more than 20 United States geographic areas, and enrolled through a virtual design. Cohort assignment in the prospective study relied on participant-reported clinical history from a screening survey and a study questionnaire. In the prospective study, whole blood, serum and a nasopharyngeal or oropharyngeal swab were collected from each participant by mobile phlebotomists. Participants in the prospective study had the option to provide additional blood draws and questionnaires over an approximately 2-month period. Before DNA extraction, blood samples from the prospective study were shipped at room temperature or frozen.

The TCR originated in a woman younger than 35 with acute COVID-19. This chain is built from TRBV2 and TRBJ2-3, with 9 bases aligning to TRBD1. Sequencing used PBMCs or T cells enriched from blood (not recorded which). Here is the DNA: TGTGCCAGCAGTGCATCCGGACAGGGGTGGTATTTT. Translated, it gives CASSASGQGWYF. Where the CDR3 stops, the reference TRBV2 and TRBJ2-3 genes take over; the full variable domain is EPEVTQTPSHQVTQMGQEVILRCVPISNHLYFYWYRQILGQKVEFLVSFYNNEISEKSEIFDDQFSVERPDGSNFTLKIRSTKLEDSAMYFCASSASGQGWYFGPGTRLTVL.